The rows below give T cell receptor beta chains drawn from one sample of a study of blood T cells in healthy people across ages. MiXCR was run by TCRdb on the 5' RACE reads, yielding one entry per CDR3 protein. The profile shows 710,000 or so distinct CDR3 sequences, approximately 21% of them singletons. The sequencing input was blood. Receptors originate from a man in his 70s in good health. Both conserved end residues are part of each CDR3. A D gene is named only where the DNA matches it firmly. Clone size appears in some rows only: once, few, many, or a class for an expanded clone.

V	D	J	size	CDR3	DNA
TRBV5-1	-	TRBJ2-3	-	CASSLFSGVGTDTQYF	TGCGCCAGCAGCTTGTTCTCAGGGGTAGGAACAGATACGCAGTATTTT
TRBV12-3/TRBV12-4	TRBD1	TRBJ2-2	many	CASSLDRQGAAGELFF	TGTGCCAGCAGTTTAGATCGACAGGGGGCGGCCGGGGAGCTGTTTTTT
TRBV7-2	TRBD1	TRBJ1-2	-	CASSLDWTGSGYTF	TGTGCCAGCAGCTTAGATTGGACAGGGAGCGGCTACACCTTC
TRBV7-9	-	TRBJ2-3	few	CASSTGITDTQYF	TGTGCCAGCAGTACAGGGATCACAGATACGCAGTATTTT
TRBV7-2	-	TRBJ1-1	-	CASSLVVRARTEAFF	TGTGCCAGCAGCTTAGTAGTCAGGGCCAGAACTGAAGCTTTCTTT
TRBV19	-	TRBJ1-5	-	CASSRGDGTQPQHF	TGTGCCAGTTCACGGGGGGACGGCACTCAGCCCCAGCATTTT
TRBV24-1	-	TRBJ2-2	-	CATSDTPVPGELFF	TGTGCCACCAGTGATACCCCAGTTCCCGGGGAGCTGTTTTTT
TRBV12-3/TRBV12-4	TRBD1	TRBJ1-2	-	CASSDTGVNYGYTF	TGTGCCAGCAGTGACACAGGGGTTAACTATGGCTACACCTTC
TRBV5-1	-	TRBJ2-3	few	CASSPVFVLGRGRTDTQYF	TGCGCCAGCAGCCCCGTTTTTGTATTAGGCAGGGGAAGGACAGATACGCAGTATTTT
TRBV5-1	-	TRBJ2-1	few	CASSLDGISYEQFF	TGCGCCAGCAGCTTGGACGGGATCAGCTATGAGCAGTTCTTC
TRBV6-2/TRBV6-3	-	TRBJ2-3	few	CASSPSAVRGAFTDTQYF	TGTGCCAGCAGTCCTTCAGCGGTAAGGGGGGCCTTCACAGATACGCAGTATTTT
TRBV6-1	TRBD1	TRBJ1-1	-	CASSGAGTGMNTEPFF	TGTGCCAGCAGTGGTGCCGGGACAGGGATGAACACTGAACCTTTCTTT
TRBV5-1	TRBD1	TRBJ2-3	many	CASSSRTGGTDTQYF	TGCGCCAGCAGCTCCCGGACAGGGGGCACAGATACGCAGTATTTT
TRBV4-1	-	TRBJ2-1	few	CASSQLPAESSYNEQFF	TGCGCCAGCAGCCAACTGCCCGCGGAGAGCTCCTACAATGAGCAGTTCTTC
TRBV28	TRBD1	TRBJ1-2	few	CASSLTGGFGYTF	TGTGCCAGCAGTTTGACAGGGGGCTTTGGCTACACCTTC
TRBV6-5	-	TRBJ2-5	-	CASSYSGSSRETQYF	TGTGCCAGCAGTTACTCAGGGAGTTCACGAGAGACCCAGTACTTC
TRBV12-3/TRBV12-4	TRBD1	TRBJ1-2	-	CASSSRDSFYGYTF	TGTGCCAGCAGTTCCCGGGACAGTTTCTATGGCTACACCTTC
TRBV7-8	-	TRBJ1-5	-	CASRPADTNQPQHF	TGTGCCAGCAGACCCGCTGACACAAATCAGCCCCAGCATTTT
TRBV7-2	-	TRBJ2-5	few	CAGSLRPREETQYF	TGTGCCGGCAGCCTCCGGCCCCGAGAAGAGACCCAGTACTTC
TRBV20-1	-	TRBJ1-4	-	CSARSLQGRREKLFF	TGCAGTGCTAGGTCACTACAGGGAAGGAGGGAAAAACTGTTTTTT
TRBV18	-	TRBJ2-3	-	CASSLTDNQPQYF	TGTGCCAGCTCACTGACAGACAATCAGCCCCAGTATTTT
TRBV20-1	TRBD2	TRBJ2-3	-	CSARDGRESADTQYF	TGCAGTGCTAGAGATGGGCGGGAGTCGGCAGATACGCAGTATTTT
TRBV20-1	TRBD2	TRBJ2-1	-	CSAKSGRPHNEQFF	TGCAGTGCCAAAAGCGGGAGGCCACACAATGAGCAGTTCTTC
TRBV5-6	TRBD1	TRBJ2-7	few	CASSLPGTGEPDEQYF	TGTGCCAGCAGCTTACCCGGGACAGGGGAGCCGGACGAGCAGTACTTC
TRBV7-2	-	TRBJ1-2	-	CAGSLGAQYYGYTF	TGTGCCGGCAGCTTAGGCGCACAGTACTATGGCTACACCTTC
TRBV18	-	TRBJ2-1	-	CASSPLIQSQQSSYNEQFF	TGTGCCAGCTCACCACTTATCCAGTCGCAACAAAGCTCCTACAATGAGCAGTTCTTC
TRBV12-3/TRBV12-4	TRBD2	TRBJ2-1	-	CASNPGGRWQFF	TGTGCCAGCAACCCGGGGGGGAGGTGGCAGTTCTTC
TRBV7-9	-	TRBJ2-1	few	CASSRGDSFNEQFF	TGTGCCAGCAGCCGGGGGGACAGCTTCAATGAGCAGTTCTTC
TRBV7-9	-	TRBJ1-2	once	CASVDWARQTGYTF	TGTGCCAGCGTAGACTGGGCAAGACAGACCGGCTACACCTTC
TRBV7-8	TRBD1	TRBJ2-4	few	CASSPGTGEAKNIQYF	TGTGCCAGCAGCCCCGGGACAGGGGAAGCCAAAAACATTCAGTACTTC
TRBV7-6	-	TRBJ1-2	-	CASSLIVGTGGYTF	TGTGCCAGCAGCTTAATCGTGGGGACGGGCGGCTACACCTTC
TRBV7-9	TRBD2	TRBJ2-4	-	CASVSSGRENIQYF	TGTGCCAGCGTCTCTAGCGGGCGGGAAAACATTCAGTACTTC
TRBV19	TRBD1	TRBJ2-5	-	CASSDRDTLETQYF	TGTGCCAGTAGCGACAGGGATACTCTAGAGACCCAGTACTTC
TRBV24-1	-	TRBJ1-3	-	CATKGAGNTIYF	TGTGCCACCAAAGGGGCTGGAAACACCATATATTTT
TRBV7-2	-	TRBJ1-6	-	CASSLVQISSYNSPLHF	TGTGCCAGCAGCTTAGTACAGATTAGCTCCTATAATTCACCCCTCCACTTT
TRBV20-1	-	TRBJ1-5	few	CSAMLGVNQPQHF	TGCAGTGCTATGCTAGGGGTCAATCAGCCCCAGCATTTT
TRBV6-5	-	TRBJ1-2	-	CASRNGGTGYGYTF	TGTGCCAGCAGAAATGGCGGGACGGGCTATGGCTACACCTTC
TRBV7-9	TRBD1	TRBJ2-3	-	CASSSRDRVPDTQYF	TGTGCCAGCAGCAGCCGGGACAGGGTCCCAGATACGCAGTATTTT
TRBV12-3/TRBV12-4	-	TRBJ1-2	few	CASTQQQVGNYGYTF	TGTGCCAGCACCCAACAACAAGTTGGGAACTATGGCTACACCTTC